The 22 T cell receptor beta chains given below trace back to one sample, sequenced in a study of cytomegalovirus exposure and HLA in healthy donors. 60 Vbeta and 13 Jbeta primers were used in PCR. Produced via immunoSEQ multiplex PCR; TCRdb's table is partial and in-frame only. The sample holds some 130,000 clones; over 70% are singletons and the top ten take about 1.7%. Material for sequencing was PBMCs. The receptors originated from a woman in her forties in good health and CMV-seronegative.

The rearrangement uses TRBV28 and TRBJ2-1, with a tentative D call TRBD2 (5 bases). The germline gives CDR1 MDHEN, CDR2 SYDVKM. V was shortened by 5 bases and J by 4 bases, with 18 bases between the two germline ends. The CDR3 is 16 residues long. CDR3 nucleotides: TGTGCCAGCAGTCCCCCCGGGGAGAAACAATACAATGAGCAGTTCTTC. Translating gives CASSPPGEKQYNEQFF.

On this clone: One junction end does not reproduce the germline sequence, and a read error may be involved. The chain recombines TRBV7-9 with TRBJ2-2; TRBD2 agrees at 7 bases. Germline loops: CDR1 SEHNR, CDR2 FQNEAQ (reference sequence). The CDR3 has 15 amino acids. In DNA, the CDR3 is TGTTCCAGCAGCTCGGTAGCGGGCAAGATCGGGGAGCTGTTTTTT. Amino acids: CSSSSVAGKIGELFF.

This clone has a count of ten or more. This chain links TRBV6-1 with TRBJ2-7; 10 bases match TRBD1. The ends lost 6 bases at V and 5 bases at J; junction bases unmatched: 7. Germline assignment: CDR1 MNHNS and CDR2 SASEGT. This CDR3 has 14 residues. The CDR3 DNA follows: TGTGCCAGCAGGCAACCGGGACAGGGGAACGAGCAGTACTTC. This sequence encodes CASRQPGQGNEQYF.

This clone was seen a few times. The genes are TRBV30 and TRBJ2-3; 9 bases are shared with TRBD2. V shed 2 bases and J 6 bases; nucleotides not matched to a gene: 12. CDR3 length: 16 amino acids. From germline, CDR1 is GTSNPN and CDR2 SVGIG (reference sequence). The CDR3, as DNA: TGTGCCTGGAGTAGCCTTCTAGCGGGATTAAAGGATACGCAGTATTTT. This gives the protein CAWSSLLAGLKDTQYF.

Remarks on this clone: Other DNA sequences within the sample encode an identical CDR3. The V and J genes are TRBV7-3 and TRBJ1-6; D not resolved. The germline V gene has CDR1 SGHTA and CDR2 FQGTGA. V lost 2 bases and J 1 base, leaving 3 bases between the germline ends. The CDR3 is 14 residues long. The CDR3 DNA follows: TGTGCCAGCAGCTTATCGTCCTATAATTCACCCCTCCACTTT. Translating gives CASSLSSYNSPLHF.

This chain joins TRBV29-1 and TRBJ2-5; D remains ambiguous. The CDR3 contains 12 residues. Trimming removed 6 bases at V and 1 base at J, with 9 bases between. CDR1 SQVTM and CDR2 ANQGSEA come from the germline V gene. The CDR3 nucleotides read TGCAGCGTAGGAGAACTCCAAGAGACCCAGTACTTC. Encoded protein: CSVGELQETQYF.

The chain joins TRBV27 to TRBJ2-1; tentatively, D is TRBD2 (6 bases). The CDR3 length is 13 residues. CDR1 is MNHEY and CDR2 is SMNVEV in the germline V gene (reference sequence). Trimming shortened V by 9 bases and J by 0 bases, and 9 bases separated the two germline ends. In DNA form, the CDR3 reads TGTGCCAGTTCGACTAGCTCCTACAATGAGCAGTTCTTC. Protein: CASSTSSYNEQFF.

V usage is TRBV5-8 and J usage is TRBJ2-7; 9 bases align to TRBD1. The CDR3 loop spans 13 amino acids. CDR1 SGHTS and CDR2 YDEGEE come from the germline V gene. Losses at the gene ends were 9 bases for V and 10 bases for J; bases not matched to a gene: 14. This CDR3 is CATQSDTGGVQYF. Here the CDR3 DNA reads TGTGCCACCCAATCAGACACAGGGGGCGTTCAGTACTTC.

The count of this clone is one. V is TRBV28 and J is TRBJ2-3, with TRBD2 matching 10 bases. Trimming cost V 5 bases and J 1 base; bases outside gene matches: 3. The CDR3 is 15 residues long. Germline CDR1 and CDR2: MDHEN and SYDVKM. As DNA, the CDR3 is TGTGCCAGCAGTAGAGGACTAGCGGGCACAGATACGCAGTATTTT. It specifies CASSRGLAGTDTQYF.

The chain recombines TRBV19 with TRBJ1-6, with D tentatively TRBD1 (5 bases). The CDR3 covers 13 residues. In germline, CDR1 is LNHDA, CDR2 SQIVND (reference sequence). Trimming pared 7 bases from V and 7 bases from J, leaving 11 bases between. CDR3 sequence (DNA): TGTGCCAGTATTGGCCAGGGAAATTCACCCCTCCACTTT. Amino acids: CASIGQGNSPLHF.

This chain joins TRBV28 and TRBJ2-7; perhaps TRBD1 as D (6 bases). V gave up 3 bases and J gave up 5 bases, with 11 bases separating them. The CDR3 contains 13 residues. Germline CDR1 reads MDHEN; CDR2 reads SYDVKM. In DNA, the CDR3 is TGTGCCAGCAGTTTCCCGCGGACAGACGAGCAGTACTTC. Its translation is CASSFPRTDEQYF.

The CDR3 is CASSETASNQPQHF. Written as DNA, the CDR3 is TGTGCCAGCAGCGAAACAGCTAGCAATCAGCCCCAGCATTTT. This chain uses TRBV9 with TRBJ1-5; no firm D call. The CDR3 runs to 14 residues. In germline, CDR1 is SGDLS, CDR2 YYNGEE. V lost 3 bases and J lost 0, with 7 bases in between.

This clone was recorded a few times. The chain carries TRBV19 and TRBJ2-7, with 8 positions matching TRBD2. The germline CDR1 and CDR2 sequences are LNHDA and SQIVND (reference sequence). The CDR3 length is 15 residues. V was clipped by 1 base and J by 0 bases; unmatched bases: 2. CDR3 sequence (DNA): TGTGCCAGTAGTATAGCGGGGGGGAGCTCCTACGAGCAGTACTTC. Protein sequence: CASSIAGGSSYEQYF.

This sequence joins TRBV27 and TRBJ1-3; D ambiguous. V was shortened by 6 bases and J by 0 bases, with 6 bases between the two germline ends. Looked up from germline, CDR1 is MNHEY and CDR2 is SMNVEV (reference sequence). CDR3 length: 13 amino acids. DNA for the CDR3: TGTGCCAGCAGGCCCAGCTCTGGAAACACCATATATTTT. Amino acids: CASRPSSGNTIYF.

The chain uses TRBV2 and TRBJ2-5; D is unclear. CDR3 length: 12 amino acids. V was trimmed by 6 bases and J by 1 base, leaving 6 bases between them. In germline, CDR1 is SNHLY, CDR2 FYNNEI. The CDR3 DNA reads TGTGCCAGCAGGGCCCCCCAAGAGACCCAGTACTTC. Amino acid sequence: CASRAPQETQYF.

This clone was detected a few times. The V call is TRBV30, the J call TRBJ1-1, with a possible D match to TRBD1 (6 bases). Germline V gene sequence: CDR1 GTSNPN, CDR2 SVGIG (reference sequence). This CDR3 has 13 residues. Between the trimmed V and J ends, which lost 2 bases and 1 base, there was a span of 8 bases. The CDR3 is CAWSSGQNTEAFF. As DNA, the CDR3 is TGTGCCTGGAGTTCGGGACAGAACACTGAAGCTTTCTTT. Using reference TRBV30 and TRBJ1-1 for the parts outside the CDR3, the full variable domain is SQTIHQWPATLVQPVGSPLSLECTVEGTSNPNLYWYRQAAGRGLQLLFYSVGIGQISSEVPQNLSASRPQDRQFILSSKKLLLSDSGFYLCAWSSGQNTEAFFGQGTRLTVV.

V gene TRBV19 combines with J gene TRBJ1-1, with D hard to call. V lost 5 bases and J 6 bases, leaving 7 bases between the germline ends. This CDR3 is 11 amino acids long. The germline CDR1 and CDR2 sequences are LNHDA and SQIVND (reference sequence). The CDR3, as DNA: TGTGCCAGTAGTCGAACGGCTGAAGCTTTCTTT. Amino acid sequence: CASSRTAEAFF.

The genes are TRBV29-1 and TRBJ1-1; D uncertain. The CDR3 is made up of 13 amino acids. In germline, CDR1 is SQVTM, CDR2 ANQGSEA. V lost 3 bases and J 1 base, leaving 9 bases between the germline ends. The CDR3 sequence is CSVDRKQNTEAFF. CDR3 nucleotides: TGCAGCGTTGACAGAAAACAGAACACTGAAGCTTTCTTT. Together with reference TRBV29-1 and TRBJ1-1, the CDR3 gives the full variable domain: SAVISQKPSRDICQRGTSLTIQCQVDSQVTMMFWYRQQPGQSLTLIATANQGSEATYESGFVIDKFPISRPNLTFSTLTVSNMSPEDSSIYLCSVDRKQNTEAFFGQGTRLTVV.

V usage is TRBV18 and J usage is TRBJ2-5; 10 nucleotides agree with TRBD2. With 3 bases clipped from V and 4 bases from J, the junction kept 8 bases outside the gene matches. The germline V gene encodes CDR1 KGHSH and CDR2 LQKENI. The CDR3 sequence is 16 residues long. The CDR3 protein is CASSPKSGGARETQYF. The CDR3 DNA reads TGTGCCAGCTCACCCAAAAGCGGGGGGGCCCGAGAGACCCAGTACTTC.

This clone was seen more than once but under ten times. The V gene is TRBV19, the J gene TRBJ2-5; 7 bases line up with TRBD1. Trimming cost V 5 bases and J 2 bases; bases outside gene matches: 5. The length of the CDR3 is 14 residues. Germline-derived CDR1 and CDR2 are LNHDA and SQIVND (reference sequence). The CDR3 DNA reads TGTGCCAGTAGTGTCGACAGGGTACAAGAGACCCAGTACTTC. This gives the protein CASSVDRVQETQYF.

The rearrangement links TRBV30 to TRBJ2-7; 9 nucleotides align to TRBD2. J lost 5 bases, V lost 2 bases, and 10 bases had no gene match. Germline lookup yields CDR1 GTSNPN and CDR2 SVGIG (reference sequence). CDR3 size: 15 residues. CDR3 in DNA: TGTGCCTGGAGTACTCCGGGACTAGCTATCCACGAGCAGTACTTC. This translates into CAWSTPGLAIHEQYF.

CDR3 bases: TGTGCCAGCAGCCCTGAGGCTTCGAACACTGAAGCTTTCTTT. It is translated as CASSPEASNTEAFF. V usage is TRBV7-3 and J usage is TRBJ1-1; no definite D call. Per germline, CDR1 SGHTA and CDR2 FQGTGA. This CDR3 is 14 amino acids long. Trimming cost V 5 bases and J 1 base, with 11 bases left between them.